This TCR beta chain came from a study of blood T cell repertoires in COVID-19. Overall study context: Sources were T cells, B-cell-depleted T cells, or PBMCs; the material itself was cDNA or gDNA.

Profiled with immunoSEQ multiplex PCR; TCRdb holds only in-frame clones, not every one. The sample includes fewer than 300,000 clones, about 85% of them seen just once. The V gene lost 7 bases and the J gene lost 0 bases, with 16 bases spanning the gap. CDR3 size: 15 residues. Germline CDR1 reads SQVTM; CDR2 reads ANQGSEA. The V gene is TRBV29-1, the J gene TRBJ2-1; D is perhaps TRBD2 (6 bases). Sequencing was carried out using peripheral blood. The receptor was isolated from a human donor in a cohort sampled during active COVID-19. The CDR3 loop is CSAVGGPSSYNEQFF. Written as DNA, the CDR3 is TGCAGCGCCGTAGGAGGGCCAAGCTCCTACAATGAGCAGTTCTTC.